The 2 T cell receptor beta chains in this list originate from one sample, sequenced in a study of blood T cell repertoires in COVID-19. Only in-frame clones appear in the TCRdb table, and some are missing; sequencing was by immunoSEQ multiplex PCR. The sample includes 390,000 or so clones, under 85% of them seen just once. The source material was PBMCs or T cells enriched from blood (not recorded which). These receptors originate from a woman between 45 and 60 years old who had recovered from COVID-19.

This clone was recorded once. This chain connects TRBV3-1 (or the pseudogene TRBV3-2) to TRBJ2-5, with TRBD1 matching 9 bases. Per germline, CDR1 LGHDT and CDR2 YNNKEL (reference sequence). This CDR3 contains 18 residues. The V segment lost 6 bases and the J segment 5 bases; nucleotides outside the gene matches: 19. CDR3 in amino acids: CASSRTTGGSHPGETQYF. The CDR3 DNA sequence: TGTGCCAGCAGTCGAACGACAGGGGGTTCCCACCCGGGGGAGACCCAGTACTTC.

The chain combines TRBV5-1 with TRBJ2-5; the D gene is possibly TRBD1 (6 bases). CDR3 size: 14 residues. Trimming took 7 bases from V and 2 from J, leaving 15 bases between them. Germline V lookup: CDR1 SGHRS, CDR2 YFSETQ. CDR3 in DNA: TGCGCCAGCGGGGAGTGGGGACAACAAGAGACCCAGTACTTC. Protein: CASGEWGQQETQYF.